These 23 T cell receptor beta chains were all obtained from the same sample, sequenced in a study of T cells in Graves' hyperthyroidism and ophthalmopathy. Authors of the study amplified TCR beta CDR3 regions from RNA transcripts. Researchers ran a first-round RT-PCR on the TCR CDR3 using the HTBI primer set. TCRdb used MiXCR to reprocess the multiplex PCR reads, holding one entry per CDR3 protein. The table records some 400,000 distinct CDR3 sequences, around 13% of them present only once. The sequenced material came from blood. These receptors all stem from a woman aged 60 to 75 with Graves' hyperthyroidism.

This clonotype showed up many times. The chain is built from TRBV7-9 and TRBJ2-1; 10 positions agree with TRBD1. Germline V gene sequence: CDR1 SEHNR, CDR2 FQNEAQ (reference sequence). J was trimmed by 3 bases and V by 5 bases; bases with no gene match: 13. CDR3 length: 18 amino acids. The CDR3 DNA follows: TGTGCCAGCAGCCAGAGAATCCGGGACAGGGGCATCTACAATGAGCAGTTCTTC. Translation: CASSQRIRDRGIYNEQFF.

In this sample, this clonotype turned up a few times. The chain recombines TRBV29-1 with TRBJ1-3, with D maybe TRBD1 (5 bases). CDR1 SQVTM and CDR2 ANQGSEA come from the germline V gene. The CDR3 consists of 15 residues. V was shortened by 4 bases and J by 6 bases, with 19 bases between the two germline ends. CDR3 sequence reads: CSVGLTGQEQNTIYF. The CDR3 DNA sequence: TGCAGCGTTGGACTCACAGGCCAGGAACAAAACACCATATATTTT. Together with reference TRBV29-1 and TRBJ1-3, the CDR3 gives the full variable domain: SAVISQKPSRDICQRGTSLTIQCQVDSQVTMMFWYRQQPGQSLTLIATANQGSEATYESGFVIDKFPISRPNLTFSTLTVSNMSPEDSSIYLCSVGLTGQEQNTIYFGEGSWLTVV.

This clonotype was found many times. The rearrangement links TRBV20-1 to TRBJ2-7; TRBD2 is a possible D gene (5 bases). This CDR3 has 14 residues. V dropped 3 bases and J dropped 5 bases, with 17 bases sitting between them. The germline V gene has CDR1 DFQATT and CDR2 SNEGSKA (reference sequence). CDR3 DNA sequence: TGCAGTGCTAGTGATCGGGGAGTCACCAACGAGCAGTACTTC. Translating it yields CSASDRGVTNEQYF.

This clonotype has a handful of counts. A read error may produce the germline difference seen at one junction end. The genes are TRBV12-3 or TRBV12-4 and TRBJ2-5; TRBD1 is a possible D gene (6 bases). The CDR3 runs to 13 residues. In DNA, the CDR3 is TGTACCAGCAGCTCAGGGGAACAAGAGACCCAGTACTTC. This codes for CTSSSGEQETQYF.

The chain combines TRBV20-1 with TRBJ2-7; 9 positions match TRBD2. The V gene's germline CDR1 is DFQATT and CDR2 SNEGSKA (reference sequence). The CDR3 covers 14 residues. J gave up 4 bases and V 5 bases, and 9 bases lay outside the gene matches. The CDR3 protein is CSADSGSGLYEQYF. The CDR3 DNA reads TGCAGTGCTGATAGCGGGAGTGGGTTGTACGAGCAGTACTTC.

In this sample, this clonotype turned up many times. This rearrangement joins TRBV7-9 to TRBJ1-1; D possibly corresponds to TRBD1 (5 bases). The CDR3 is made up of 13 amino acids. CDR1 and CDR2 from the germline V gene are SEHNR and FQNEAQ (reference sequence). Trimming left V 5 bases short and J 1 base short, with 8 bases between. The CDR3 bases are TGTGCCAGCAGCCTACAGGAGAACACTGAAGCTTTCTTT. Translated: CASSLQENTEAFF. The complete variable domain, with remaining parts taken from reference TRBV7-9 and TRBJ1-1, reads DTGVSQNPRHKITKRGQNVTFRCDPISEHNRLYWYRQTLGQGPEFLTYFQNEAQLEKSRLLSDRFSAERPKGSFSTLEIQRTEQGDSAMYLCASSLQENTEAFFGQGTRLTVV.

This clonotype has a count of ten or more. The chain couples TRBV29-1 to TRBJ2-1, with no clear D. This CDR3 is built from 14 residues. The V end lost 7 bases, the J end lost 2 bases, and 15 bases lay between the germline ends. Germline loops: CDR1 SQVTM, CDR2 ANQGSEA. The CDR3 spells CSAVKGLTYNEQFF. Written as DNA, the CDR3 is TGCAGCGCCGTGAAAGGGTTAACCTACAATGAGCAGTTCTTC.

This clonotype was counted many times. The chain couples TRBV11-2 to TRBJ2-7; D possibly matches TRBD1 or TRBD2 (5 bases each). V was cut by 5 bases and J by 4 bases, with 15 bases left in between. Per the germline V gene, CDR1 is SGHAT and CDR2 is FQNNGV. The CDR3 spans 14 residues. In DNA form, the CDR3 reads TGTGCCAGCAGCCACCGGGACGGCGCATACGAGCAGTACTTC. Encoded protein: CASSHRDGAYEQYF.

This clonotype turned up a few times. The chain uses TRBV4-1 and TRBJ1-1; weak D call: TRBD1 (6 bases). The germline CDR1 and CDR2 sequences are MGHRA and YSYEKL. V was clipped by 4 bases and J by 4 bases, with 13 bases between them. The CDR3 totals 14 residues. This CDR3 reads CASSPLRTATEAFF. The CDR3 DNA follows: TGCGCCAGCAGCCCGTTAAGGACAGCCACTGAAGCTTTCTTT.

This clonotype was recorded many times. This chain links TRBV19 with TRBJ2-5; D unclear. The V end was cut by 1 base, the J end by 5 bases, with 14 bases between. Germline V gene lookup returns CDR1 LNHDA and CDR2 SQIVND (reference sequence). The CDR3 runs to 15 residues. The CDR3 reads CASSIGPGGLETQYF. The CDR3 DNA reads TGTGCCAGTAGTATAGGGCCCGGCGGCTTGGAGACCCAGTACTTC.

This clonotype was counted only a few times. The chain carries TRBV5-1 and TRBJ2-7; a possible D gene is TRBD2 (5 bases). CDR1 is SGHRS, CDR2 YFSETQ, per germline. Between the trimmed V and J ends, which lost 0 bases and 9 bases, there was a span of 10 bases. The CDR3 runs 12 residues. The CDR3: CASSLAGIAQYF. The DNA for the CDR3 is TGCGCCAGCAGCTTGGCGGGGATAGCGCAGTACTTC.

On this clonotype: Germline and junction disagree at one end, which may indicate a read error. The chain is built from TRBV7-8 and TRBJ2-4; D is possibly TRBD2 (6 bases). Germline CDR1 SGHVS, CDR2 FQNEAQ. There are 14 residues in the CDR3. This chain's CDR3 is CASSLELAQNIQYF. CDR3 DNA sequence: TGTGCCAGCAGCTTAGAACTAGCCCAAAACATTCAGTACTTC.

This clonotype was counted many times. The chain couples TRBV29-1 to TRBJ1-2; D gene unclear. This CDR3 has 12 amino acids. The germline V gene has CDR1 SQVTM and CDR2 ANQGSEA. V was pared by 0 bases and J by 8 bases, with 10 bases between. CDR3 in DNA: TGCAGCGTTGAAGAGGTCCTGACCGGCTACACCTTC. This gives the protein CSVEEVLTGYTF.

This clonotype was seen repeatedly, ten times or more. The chain couples TRBV11-2 to TRBJ2-1; 7 bases are a match to TRBD1. Germline CDR1 SGHAT, CDR2 FQNNGV. The CDR3 is 13 residues long. J gave up 4 bases and V 5 bases, and 2 bases lay outside the gene matches. The CDR3 reads CASSRGQYNEQFF. Here the CDR3 DNA reads TGTGCCAGCAGCCGGGGACAGTACAATGAGCAGTTCTTC.

V usage is TRBV20-1 and J usage is TRBJ2-7, with D hard to call. This CDR3 contains 15 residues. Between the trimmed V and J ends, which lost 5 bases and 0 bases, there was a span of 17 bases. Germline lookup yields CDR1 DFQATT and CDR2 SNEGSKA (reference sequence). The CDR3: CSAARLAEFSYEQYF. CDR3 sequence (DNA): TGCAGTGCTGCCAGATTGGCGGAATTCTCCTACGAGCAGTACTTC.

This clonotype was detected ten times or more. The V gene is TRBV7-3, the J gene TRBJ2-3, with 11 positions matching TRBD2. Losses at the gene ends were 5 bases for V and 6 bases for J; bases not matched to a gene: 16. Per the germline V gene, CDR1 is SGHTA and CDR2 is FQGTGA. The CDR3 has 18 amino acids. This chain's CDR3 is CASSAGLADLGVGDTQYF. DNA for the CDR3: TGTGCCAGCAGCGCGGGACTAGCGGATTTAGGAGTCGGTGATACGCAGTATTTT.

This clonotype was detected ten times or more. This chain links TRBV6-6 with TRBJ2-3; D might be TRBD2 (6 bases). Germline-derived CDR1 and CDR2 are MNHNY and SVGAGI (reference sequence). The ends were cut back, 0 bases at V and 7 bases at J, with 17 bases in the middle. The CDR3 runs 16 residues. The CDR3 nucleotides read TGTGCCAGCAGTTACTCACGCGGGATGAGTAGGAATACGCAGTATTTT. It encodes CASSYSRGMSRNTQYF.

This chain uses TRBV28 with TRBJ2-1; no reliable D call. V was clipped by 7 bases and J by 8 bases, with 12 bases between them. CDR3 length equals 12 residues. CDR1 is MDHEN, CDR2 SYDVKM, per germline. This chain's CDR3 is CASTVRADEQFF. CDR3 sequence (DNA): TGTGCCAGCACCGTTAGGGCGGATGAGCAGTTCTTC.

This clonotype was observed a handful of times. This rearrangement joins TRBV12-3 or TRBV12-4 to TRBJ2-6; D is perhaps TRBD2 (5 bases). The CDR3 is made up of 18 amino acids. Trimming pared 8 bases from V and 0 bases from J, leaving 20 bases between. The CDR3 DNA sequence: TGTGCCAGCTCCGGGGTTGTTATGGCTTTCTCTGGGGCCAACGTCCTGACTTTC. Translated, it gives CASSGVVMAFSGANVLTF.

This clonotype was seen ten or more times. This chain joins TRBV27 and TRBJ2-1; a weak D match, TRBD1 (5 bases). Per germline, CDR1 MNHEY and CDR2 SMNVEV (reference sequence). Trimming left V 5 bases short and J 0 bases short, with 14 bases between. This CDR3 is 16 amino acids long. The CDR3 coding sequence is TGTGCCAGCAGTCGACAGTCCCAAAGCTCCTACAATGAGCAGTTCTTC. Its translation is CASSRQSQSSYNEQFF.

This clonotype was seen many times. The chain recombines TRBV5-1 with TRBJ2-7; 9 positions match TRBD2. Germline V gene lookup returns CDR1 SGHRS and CDR2 YFSETQ. The trim removed 0 bases at V and 4 bases at J, leaving 5 bases unmatched. This CDR3 is built from 15 residues. CDR3 residues: CASSLDSGRSYEQYF. The CDR3 nucleotides read TGCGCCAGCAGCTTGGATAGCGGGAGAAGTTACGAGCAGTACTTC.

A note on this clonotype: Being one base from a much bigger clone, this may be a read error. This chain uses TRBV29-1 with TRBJ1-2; D uncertain. Trimming shortened V by 6 bases and J by 3 bases, and 2 bases separated the two germline ends. The length of the CDR3 is 9 residues. The germline gives CDR1 SQVTM, CDR2 ANQGSEA. This chain's CDR3 is CSVDYGYTF. CDR3 in DNA: TGCAGCGTGGACTATGGCTACACCTTC. Complete variable domain (other parts from reference TRBV29-1 and TRBJ1-2): SAVISQKPSRDICQRGTSLTIQCQVDSQVTMMFWYRQQPGQSLTLIATANQGSEATYESGFVIDKFPISRPNLTFSTLTVSNMSPEDSSIYLCSVDYGYTFGSGTRLTVV.

Only a few counts were recorded for this clonotype. CDR3 nucleotides: TGTGCCAGCAGTCGAGACGGGACTAGCGGGATAAAACTTCATGTTTTCTCCTACAATGAGCAGTTCTTC. Residues: CASSRDGTSGIKLHVFSYNEQFF. The chain carries TRBV28 and TRBJ2-1, with 13 bases fitting TRBD2. CDR1 MDHEN and CDR2 SYDVKM come from the germline V gene. Trimming took 5 bases from V and 0 from J; bases not matched to a gene: 22. The CDR3 loop spans 23 amino acids.